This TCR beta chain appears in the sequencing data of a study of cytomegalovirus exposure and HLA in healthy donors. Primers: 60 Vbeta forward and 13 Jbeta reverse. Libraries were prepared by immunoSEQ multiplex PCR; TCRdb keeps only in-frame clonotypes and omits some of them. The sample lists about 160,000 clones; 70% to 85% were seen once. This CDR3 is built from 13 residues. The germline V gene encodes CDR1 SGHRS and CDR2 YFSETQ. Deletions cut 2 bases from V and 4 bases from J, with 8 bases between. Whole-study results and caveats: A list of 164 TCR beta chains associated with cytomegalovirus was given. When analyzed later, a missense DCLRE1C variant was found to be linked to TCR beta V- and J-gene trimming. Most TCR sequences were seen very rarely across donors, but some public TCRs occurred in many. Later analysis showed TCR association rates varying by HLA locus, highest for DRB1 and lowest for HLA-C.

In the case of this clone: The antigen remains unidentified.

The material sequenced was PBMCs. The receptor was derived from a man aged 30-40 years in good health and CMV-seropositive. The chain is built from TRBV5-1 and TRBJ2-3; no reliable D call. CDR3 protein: CASSFQTADTQYF. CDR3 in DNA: TGCGCCAGCAGCTTCCAGACTGCAGATACGCAGTATTTT.